This TCR beta chain emerged from a study of lymphopenia after photon versus proton radiotherapy. Study-wide findings and caveats: Survival link was tested only in deceased patients; proton benefit remains a possibility. A bigger post-nadir fall in TCR diversity correlated inversely with survival time in deceased patients.

Of note for this clone: Its target is unknown.

Only in-frame clones appear in the TCRdb table, and some are missing; sequencing was by immunoSEQ multiplex PCR. The sample lists roughly 20,000 clones, about 93% seen once, with about 5.7% in the top ten. V was clipped by 1 base and J by 2 bases, with 0 bases between them. The germline V gene has CDR1 SGHAT and CDR2 FQNNGV. This CDR3 comprises 11 residues. This clonotype was sampled from a man aged 55 to 70 with pancreatic cancer. This rearrangement joins TRBV11-2 to TRBJ2-7; D is undetermined. This material consisted of peripheral blood, taken from a patient treated with photon-based radiotherapy. As DNA, the CDR3 is TGTGCCAGCAGCTTAGCCTACGAGCAGTACTTC. It translates to CASSLAYEQYF.